What follows are 30 T cell receptor beta chains derived from one specimen sequenced in a study of CD8 T cells in ankylosing spondylitis. TCRdb redid the calling of the 5' RACE reads with MiXCR, one entry per CDR3 protein. The profile shows roughly 120,000 distinct CDR3 sequences, roughly 13% of them singletons. Sample: blood, either unsorted or a sorted T cell fraction (not recorded which). These receptors all come from a female donor with ankylosing spondylitis or in good health (not recorded which).

The chain's CDR3 is CASGWHTGELFF. CDR3 DNA: TGTGCCAGCGGATGGCACACCGGGGAGCTGTTTTTT. The chain links TRBV11-2 to TRBJ2-2, with D uncertain. The CDR3 has 12 amino acids. V was trimmed by 8 bases and J by 3 bases, leaving 7 bases between them. Germline V gene lookup returns CDR1 SGHAT and CDR2 FQNNGV. The full variable domain, its missing parts supplied by reference TRBV11-2 and TRBJ2-2, is EAGVAQSPRYKIIEKRQSVAFWCNPISGHATLYWYQQILGQGPKLLIQFQNNGVVDDSQLPKDRFSAERLKGVDSTLKIQPAKLEDSAVYLCASGWHTGELFFGEGSRLTVL.

This clonotype occurred a few times. This chain connects TRBV5-1 to TRBJ2-2; 7 positions agree with TRBD1. Per germline, CDR1 SGHRS and CDR2 YFSETQ. With V trimmed by 3 bases and J by 3 bases, 5 bases remained unmatched. The CDR3 is 15 residues long. In nucleotides, the CDR3 is TGCGCCAGCAGCTGGGGGACAGAATACACCGGGGAGCTGTTTTTT. Encoded protein: CASSWGTEYTGELFF.

The rearrangement links TRBV2 to TRBJ2-6; a possible D gene is TRBD1 (6 bases). CDR1 SNHLY and CDR2 FYNNEI come from the germline V gene. The CDR3 runs to 15 residues. Trimming pared 3 bases from V and 2 bases from J, leaving 8 bases between. The CDR3 coding sequence is TGTGCCAGCAGTGATTCAGGGGCTGGGGCCAACGTCCTGACTTTC. Amino acid sequence: CASSDSGAGANVLTF.

The chain couples TRBV15 to TRBJ2-1; 9 positions match TRBD2. Germline trimming cut 9 bases from V and 0 bases from J; bases unmatched to any gene: 12. Germline-derived CDR1 and CDR2 are LNHNV and YYDKDF (reference sequence). The CDR3 spans 17 residues. The CDR3 DNA follows: TGTGCCACTAACCGGGCTAGCGGGGCCCGCTCCTACAATGAGCAGTTCTTC. As protein: CATNRASGARSYNEQFF.

The rearrangement links TRBV7-2 to TRBJ1-3, with no clear D. There are 13 residues in the CDR3. The V gene lost 5 bases and the J gene lost 0 bases, with 5 bases spanning the gap. From germline, CDR1 is SGHTA and CDR2 FQGNSA. DNA of the CDR3: TGTGCCAGCAGCGCCAGCTCTGGAAACACCATATATTTT. Protein sequence: CASSASSGNTIYF.

There are many counts of this clonotype. The V gene is TRBV6-1, the J gene TRBJ2-7; tentative D call: TRBD1 (5 bases). Trimming removed 8 bases at V and 2 bases at J, with 16 bases between. The CDR3 is made up of 14 amino acids. Germline CDR1 is MNHNS and CDR2 is SASEGT. The CDR3 DNA reads as TGTGCCAGCTCTTCGTTGGGGCCCACCTACGAGCAGTACTTC. Its protein product is CASSSLGPTYEQYF.

This clonotype has more than one count but fewer than ten. This chain links TRBV5-1 with TRBJ2-7; 9 nucleotides match TRBD2. Germline assignment: CDR1 SGHRS and CDR2 YFSETQ. V lost 4 bases, J lost 3 bases, and 8 bases stayed unmatched. This CDR3 has 15 amino acids. In nucleotides, the CDR3 is TGCGCCAGCAGCACCGTAGCGGGAGCGGGCTACGAGCAGTACTTC. Translating gives CASSTVAGAGYEQYF.

This clonotype showed up just a few times. The chain links TRBV5-1 to TRBJ1-5; the D is unclear. Trimming stripped 2 bases from V and 3 bases from J, with 6 bases between. The CDR3 runs 13 residues. Germline values: CDR1 SGHRS, CDR2 YFSETQ. CDR3 amino acids: CASSLGLNQPQHF. The CDR3 nucleotides are TGCGCCAGCAGCTTAGGACTCAATCAGCCCCAGCATTTT.

This clonotype appeared a few times. J is TRBJ1-5 and V is TRBV15; D is unclear. Trimming took off 1 base at V and 5 bases at J, with 12 bases between the two ends. The length of the CDR3 is 15 residues. Per the germline V gene, CDR1 is LNHNV and CDR2 is YYDKDF (reference sequence). CDR3 in DNA: TGTGCCACCAGCAGAGTGGGGATTCAGGATCAGCCCCAGCATTTT. Amino acids: CATSRVGIQDQPQHF.

This clonotype was found many times. The CDR3 loop reads CASSEGQGWLYGYTF. The CDR3 DNA follows: TGTGCCAGCAGCGAGGGACAGGGATGGCTCTATGGCTACACCTTC. The chain recombines TRBV5-4 with TRBJ1-2; TRBD1 agrees at 9 bases. The CDR3 runs 15 residues. The germline CDR1 and CDR2 sequences are SGHNT and YYREEE (reference sequence). With V trimmed by 4 bases and J by 4 bases, 8 bases remained unmatched.

The chain couples TRBV5-1 to TRBJ2-3; no definite D call. Germline CDR1 reads SGHRS; CDR2 reads YFSETQ. Between the trimmed V and J ends, which lost 2 bases and 2 bases, there was a span of 12 bases. The CDR3 runs to 15 residues. CDR3: CASSLGARPTDTQYF. The DNA for the CDR3 is TGCGCCAGCAGCTTAGGAGCCCGTCCCACAGATACGCAGTATTTT.

J is TRBJ1-2 and V is TRBV5-1; possibly TRBD1 for D (5 bases). The V gene's germline CDR1 is SGHRS and CDR2 YFSETQ. V lost 0 bases, J lost 8 bases, and 11 bases lay in between. The CDR3 has 13 residues. The CDR3: CASSLAGRDGYTF. CDR3 bases: TGCGCCAGCAGCTTGGCGGGGAGGGACGGCTACACCTTC.

Only a few counts were recorded for this clonotype. The V call is TRBV7-3, the J call TRBJ2-3, with 7 bases identical to TRBD2. Germline CDR1 is SGHTA and CDR2 is FQGTGA. V was pared by 2 bases and J by 3 bases, with 11 bases of the junction left unmatched. The CDR3 spans 17 residues. CDR3 sequence reads: CASSLATGGIETDTQYF. The CDR3 coding sequence is TGTGCCAGCAGCTTAGCGACGGGGGGTATTGAAACAGATACGCAGTATTTT. Looking up the rest from reference TRBV7-3 and TRBJ2-3 gives the full variable domain: GAGVSQTPSNKVTEKGKYVELRCDPISGHTALYWYRQSLGQGPEFLIYFQGTGAADDSGLPNDRFFAVRPEGSVSTLKIQRTERGDSAVYLCASSLATGGIETDTQYFGPGTRLTVL.

Many counts were recorded for this clonotype. J is TRBJ1-6 and V is TRBV20-1; TRBD1 is a possible D gene (6 bases). V shed 6 bases and J shed 6 bases, with 18 bases lying between them. The CDR3 covers 15 residues. Looked up from germline, CDR1 is DFQATT and CDR2 is SNEGSKA (reference sequence). This CDR3 is CSATPTGMANSPLHF. In nucleotides, the CDR3 is TGCAGTGCCACCCCTACAGGGATGGCTAATTCACCCCTCCACTTT.

This clonotype was counted between two and nine times. The gene calls are TRBV5-1 and TRBJ1-2; maybe TRBD1 (5 bases). The CDR3 is 18 amino acids. CDR1 is SGHRS and CDR2 is YFSETQ in the germline V gene. V was shortened by 4 bases and J by 0 bases, with 22 bases between the two germline ends. CDR3 in amino acids: CASSKDTQLALANYGYTF. The CDR3 nucleotides are TGCGCCAGCAGCAAGGACACACAGCTGGCGTTGGCTAACTATGGCTACACCTTC.

A few counts support this clonotype. The CDR3 DNA follows: TGCAGTGCTAGAGATTGGCAGGGGCGGCAGCAGTACTTC. Translation gives CSARDWQGRQQYF. This chain uses TRBV20-1 with TRBJ2-7, with a tentative D call TRBD1 (6 bases). This CDR3 region has 13 residues. Per germline, CDR1 DFQATT and CDR2 SNEGSKA (reference sequence). The V end was cut by 0 bases, the J end by 8 bases, with 14 bases between.

The chain links TRBV28 to TRBJ1-2, with D possibly TRBD1 on 6 matching bases. The CDR3 is 11 residues long. Germline V lookup: CDR1 MDHEN, CDR2 SYDVKM. Trimming stripped 11 bases from V and 8 bases from J, with 15 bases between. Here the CDR3 reads CAGYREGGYTF. CDR3 DNA: TGTGCCGGATACAGGGAGGGAGGCTACACCTTC.

V gene TRBV27 combines with J gene TRBJ2-2, with D tentatively TRBD1 or TRBD2 (5 bases each). CDR3 length: 14 residues. The germline V and J ends were trimmed by 5 bases and 5 bases, with 12 bases remaining between them. Germline V gene data show CDR1 as MNHEY and CDR2 as SMNVEV (reference sequence). CDR3 nucleotides: TGTGCCAGCAGTCTGGGCAGGGAGACCGGGGAGCTGTTTTTT. The encoded protein is CASSLGRETGELFF.

This clonotype was seen more than once but under ten times. V is TRBV7-3 and J is TRBJ2-5; D gene ambiguous. Germline lookup yields CDR1 SGHTA and CDR2 FQGTGA. Trimming stripped 3 bases from V and 3 bases from J, with 8 bases between. The CDR3 totals 13 residues. The CDR3 region has the DNA TGTGCCAGCAGCTTGATGAACGAAGAGACCCAGTACTTC. Its protein is CASSLMNEETQYF.

This clonotype was counted at least ten times. The chain recombines TRBV12-3 or TRBV12-4 with TRBJ2-5; no clear D. Trimming removed 5 bases at V and 4 bases at J, with 5 bases between. CDR3 length equals 11 residues. In nucleotides, the CDR3 is TGTGCCAGCAGTGGCCTAGAGACCCAGTACTTC. This sequence encodes CASSGLETQYF.

This clonotype appeared many times. J is TRBJ2-1 and V is TRBV12-3 or TRBV12-4; no definite D call. The length of the CDR3 is 10 residues. Trimming removed 3 bases from V and 9 bases from J, with 3 bases in between. Here the CDR3 reads CASSLIEQFF. The DNA of the CDR3 is TGTGCCAGCAGTTTGATTGAGCAGTTCTTC.

In its sample, this clonotype was seen many times. V gene TRBV5-1 combines with J gene TRBJ2-7, with 10 bases matching TRBD1. The V gene's germline CDR1 is SGHRS and CDR2 YFSETQ. This CDR3 region has 13 residues. The trim removed 3 bases at V and 7 bases at J, leaving 4 bases unmatched. CDR3 residues: CASSWGQGYEQYF. The DNA of the CDR3 is TGCGCCAGCAGCTGGGGACAGGGGTATGAGCAGTACTTC.

The V gene is TRBV3-1, the J gene TRBJ1-5, with TRBD1 as a possible D gene (5 bases). Between the trimmed V and J ends, which lost 8 bases and 0 bases, there was a span of 32 bases. Looked up from germline, CDR1 is LGHDT and CDR2 is YNNKEL (reference sequence). The CDR3 totals 21 residues. DNA of the CDR3: TGTGCCAGCGGGGTTATCAGGGAGTTGCTGGGGTTGTACTATAGCAATCAGCCCCAGCATTTT. Translated: CASGVIRELLGLYYSNQPQHF.

This clonotype has just a few counts. J is TRBJ1-2 and V is TRBV6-5, with TRBD1 identical over 9 bases. Germline trimming cut 1 base from V and 4 bases from J; bases unmatched to any gene: 10. In germline, CDR1 is MNHEY, CDR2 SVGAGI. The CDR3 is 17 amino acids. The CDR3 DNA follows: TGTGCCAGCAGTTACTTCAACAGGGGGCCACGGTCCTATGGCTACACCTTC. Translating gives CASSYFNRGPRSYGYTF.

This clonotype has only one observation. The chain has TRBV7-6 and TRBJ2-1; D gene unclear. Germline CDR1 is SGHVS and CDR2 is FNYEAQ. The ends were cut back, 1 base at V and 7 bases at J, with 8 bases in the middle. This CDR3 has 13 amino acids. The CDR3 coding sequence is TGTGCCAGCAGCTTAGGTATAGTGAATGAGCAGTTCTTC. Its protein product is CASSLGIVNEQFF.

In this sample, this clonotype turned up a few times. The V and J genes are TRBV12-3 or TRBV12-4 and TRBJ2-5; D uncertain. Trimming left V 5 bases short and J 7 bases short, with 14 bases between. CDR3 length equals 13 residues. The CDR3 here is CASSPTLAVTQYF. CDR3 nucleotide sequence: TGTGCCAGCAGTCCGACACTCGCTGTGACCCAGTACTTC.

This clonotype was found many times. This chain uses TRBV11-1 with TRBJ1-1; a possible D gene is TRBD1 (5 bases). CDR3 length: 14 amino acids. The V end lost 2 bases, the J end lost 0 bases, and 7 bases lay between the germline ends. Looked up from germline, CDR1 is SGHAT and CDR2 is FQDESV (reference sequence). DNA for the CDR3: TGTGCCAGCAGCTTAAGGGGCATGAACACTGAAGCTTTCTTT. It is translated as CASSLRGMNTEAFF.

This clonotype was counted only a few times. The chain is built from TRBV27 and TRBJ1-4; tentatively, D is TRBD1 (5 bases). The CDR3 has 13 amino acids. Trimming pared 4 bases from V and 8 bases from J, leaving 11 bases between. Germline lookup yields CDR1 MNHEY and CDR2 SMNVEV (reference sequence). DNA of the CDR3: TGTGCCAGCAGTTGGGACGGTGGGGAAAAACTGTTTTTT. It encodes CASSWDGGEKLFF.

CDR3 amino acids: CASSPSGTSGGYNEQFF. In DNA, the CDR3 is TGTGCCAGCAGCCCAAGCGGGACTAGCGGGGGGTACAATGAGCAGTTCTTC. V and J are TRBV7-3 and TRBJ2-1, with 15 bases fitting TRBD2. The V segment lost 5 bases and the J segment 4 bases; nucleotides outside the gene matches: 6. Germline V lookup: CDR1 SGHTA, CDR2 FQGTGA. The CDR3 loop spans 17 amino acids.

Many counts were recorded for this clonotype. The DNA of the CDR3 is TGCAGCGTCTCCCCCATCCGCGGGGGGGACAATGAGCAGTTCTTC. Encoded protein: CSVSPIRGGDNEQFF. V usage is TRBV29-1 and J usage is TRBJ2-1, with TRBD2 matching 9 bases. Germline V gives CDR1 SQVTM, CDR2 ANQGSEA. V was pared by 6 bases and J by 5 bases, with 11 bases of the junction left unmatched. The CDR3 has 15 amino acids.